This T cell receptor beta chain emerged from a study of cytomegalovirus exposure and HLA in healthy donors. CDR3 length: 17 amino acids. CDR1 is SGHAT, CDR2 FQNNGV, per germline. V shed 5 bases and J shed 1 base, with 21 bases lying between them. Repertoires were generated with immunoSEQ multiplex PCR, while TCRdb's copy carries only in-frame clones and drops some. The repertoire holds about 400,000 clones, about nine tenths seen once, with approximately 0.8% in the top ten. The sequencing sample was made of PBMCs. This clonotype was sampled from a woman between 18 and 29 years old in good health and CMV-seronegative. The chain has TRBV11-2 and TRBJ2-7, with D perhaps matching TRBD2 (7 bases). The CDR3 coding sequence is TGTGCCAGCAGCACGAAAGGGGGGGGCGCGACGTCCTACGAGCAGTACTTC. Its translation is CASSTKGGGATSYEQYF.